The T cell receptor (beta chain) described here comes from a study of blood T cell repertoires in COVID-19. At the level of the study: COVID-19 samples from acute and convalescent phases originated in the United States, Italy and Spain.

The repertoire was sequenced with immunoSEQ multiplex PCR; TCRdb's copy has only in-frame clones and lacks some. The data hold just over 150,000 clones, with more than 80% observed a single time. The V gene's germline CDR1 is LGHDT and CDR2 YNNKEL (reference sequence). V shed 0 bases and J shed 4 bases, with 13 bases lying between them. CDR3 length: 15 residues. The clonotype was recovered from a middle-aged woman with acute or convalescent COVID-19. Sequenced sample: peripheral blood. The rearrangement links TRBV3-1 (or the pseudogene TRBV3-2) to TRBJ2-7, with D unresolved. Written as DNA, the CDR3 is TGTGCCAGCAGCCAAGATCCGCGACACCGGTACGAGCAGTACTTC. It yields the protein CASSQDPRHRYEQYF.